What follows is one TCR beta chain and its context. This record belongs to a study of blood T cell repertoires in COVID-19. How the authors handled the data: Scientists estimated how many nucleated cells there were by amplifying reference gene primers. Assay: immunoSEQ multiplex PCR; the TCRdb copy retains only in-frame clones and omits some. The V and J calls and clone size are taken from that table; D and trimming were inferred from the DNA. The sample includes more than 250,000 clones, about 85% of them seen just once. V lost 2 bases, J lost 7 bases, and 18 bases lay in between. This CDR3 region has 17 residues. CDR1 KGHSH and CDR2 LQKENI come from the germline V gene.

The sequence derives from a woman aged 25 to 39 who had recovered from COVID-19. The sample taken for sequencing was PBMCs or T cells enriched from blood (not recorded which). V and J are TRBV18 and TRBJ1-6; a weak D match, TRBD1 (6 bases). In nucleotides, the CDR3 is TGTGCCAGCTCACCAAGGCTGAGGGGTCAGGGGAATTCACCCCTCCACTTT. Translated: CASSPRLRGQGNSPLHF.